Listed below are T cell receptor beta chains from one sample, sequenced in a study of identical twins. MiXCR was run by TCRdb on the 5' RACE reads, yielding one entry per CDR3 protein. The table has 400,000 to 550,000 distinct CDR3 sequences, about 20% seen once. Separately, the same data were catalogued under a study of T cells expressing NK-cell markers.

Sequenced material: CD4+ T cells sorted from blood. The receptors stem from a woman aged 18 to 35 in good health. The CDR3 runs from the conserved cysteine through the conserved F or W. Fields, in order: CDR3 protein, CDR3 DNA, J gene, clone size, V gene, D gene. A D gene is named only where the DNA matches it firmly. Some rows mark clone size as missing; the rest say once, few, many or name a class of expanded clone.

CDR3: CASSVTGASYEQYF
DNA: TGTGCCAGCAGCGTAACAGGGGCCTCCTACGAGCAGTACTTC
J: TRBJ2-7
size: .
V: TRBV9
D: TRBD1

CDR3: CASIATVRNEKLFF
DNA: TGTGCCAGCATCGCGACGGTGAGAAATGAAAAACTGTTTTTT
J: TRBJ1-4
size: .
V: TRBV6-1
D: .

CDR3: CASSQDNLMSGGNEQFF
DNA: TGCGCCAGCAGCCAAGATAATCTCATGAGCGGGGGCAATGAGCAGTTCTTC
J: TRBJ2-1
size: few
V: TRBV4-3
D: TRBD2

CDR3: CSAERQGHWNEQFF
DNA: TGCAGTGCGGAACGACAGGGTCATTGGAATGAGCAGTTCTTC
J: TRBJ2-1
size: few
V: TRBV20-1
D: TRBD1

CDR3: CASSPGPGKETQYF
DNA: TGTGCCAGCAGCCCCGGGCCCGGAAAAGAGACCCAGTACTTC
J: TRBJ2-5
size: few
V: TRBV7-2
D: .

CDR3: CASLRTLNTEAFF
DNA: TGTGCCAGCTTGCGAACACTTAACACTGAAGCTTTCTTT
J: TRBJ1-1
size: .
V: TRBV2
D: .

CDR3: CSARGLRSYNEQFF
DNA: TGCAGTGCTAGAGGGCTACGATCCTACAATGAGCAGTTCTTC
J: TRBJ2-1
size: many
V: TRBV20-1
D: .

CDR3: CASSVERGSPLHF
DNA: TGTGCCAGTAGTGTTGAGAGAGGTTCACCCCTCCACTTT
J: TRBJ1-6
size: few
V: TRBV19
D: .

CDR3: CASKGTGRPNEQFF
DNA: TGTGCCAGCAAGGGGACAGGGAGGCCCAATGAGCAGTTCTTC
J: TRBJ2-1
size: .
V: TRBV6-2/TRBV6-3
D: TRBD1

CDR3: CASRRGQGNEAFF
DNA: TGTGCCAGCAGACGGGGACAGGGAAATGAAGCTTTCTTT
J: TRBJ1-1
size: .
V: TRBV3-1
D: TRBD1

CDR3: CASSLQAASTDTQYF
DNA: TGTGCCAGCAGTCTGCAAGCGGCTAGCACAGATACGCAGTATTTT
J: TRBJ2-3
size: few
V: TRBV12-3/TRBV12-4
D: .

CDR3: CAISEATGTGYAYGYTF
DNA: TGTGCCATCAGTGAGGCAACCGGGACAGGGTATGCTTATGGCTACACCTTC
J: TRBJ1-2
size: .
V: TRBV10-3
D: TRBD1

CDR3: CSVGRGYYNEQFF
DNA: TGCAGCGTTGGTCGTGGGTACTACAATGAGCAGTTCTTC
J: TRBJ2-1
size: many
V: TRBV29-1
D: .

CDR3: CATSRGGSAGTDTQYF
DNA: TGTGCCACCAGCCGCGGCGGGAGCGCCGGCACAGATACGCAGTATTTT
J: TRBJ2-3
size: .
V: TRBV15
D: TRBD2